The clone carrying this TCR beta chain was seen a handful of times. Its target is unknown. The data derive from a study of identical twins. Trimming cost V 0 bases and J 5 bases, with 8 bases left between them. The CDR3 length is 13 residues. CDR1 SGHRS and CDR2 YFSETQ come from the germline V gene. Study-wide results and limits: Carriage of fewer insertions was seen in abundant cord blood beta clonotypes, whereas memory repertoires showed none. Cross-sectional statistical analysis, not tracking of the same donors, underpinned the conclusions. Modeled out-of-frame TCR alpha sharing in monozygotic twins fell below observed levels.

TCRdb re-called the 5' RACE reads with MiXCR, one entry per CDR3 protein. The sample includes 450,000 or so distinct CDR3 sequences, around an eighth seen only once; the top ten take approximately 0.98%. The data were also submitted as part of a second study, on yellow fever vaccine responses in identical twins.

This TCR was sampled from a woman under 30 in good health. The sequenced sample consisted of CD4+ T cells sorted from blood. The chain recombines TRBV5-1 with TRBJ1-2; tentative D call: TRBD1 (6 bases). The CDR3 loop is CASSLGGAYGYTF. DNA for the CDR3: TGCGCCAGCAGCTTGGGGGGGGCTTATGGCTACACCTTC.